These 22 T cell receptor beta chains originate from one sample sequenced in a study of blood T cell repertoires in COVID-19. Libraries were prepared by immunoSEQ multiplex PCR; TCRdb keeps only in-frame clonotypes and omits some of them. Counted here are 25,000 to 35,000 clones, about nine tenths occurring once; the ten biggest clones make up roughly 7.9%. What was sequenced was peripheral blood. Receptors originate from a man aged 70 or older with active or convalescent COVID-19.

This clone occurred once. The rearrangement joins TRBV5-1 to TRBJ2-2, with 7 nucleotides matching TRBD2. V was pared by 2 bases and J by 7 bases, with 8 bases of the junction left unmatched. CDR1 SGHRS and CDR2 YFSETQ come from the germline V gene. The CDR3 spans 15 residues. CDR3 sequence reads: CASSLSGGLVGELFF. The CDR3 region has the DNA TGCGCCAGCAGCTTATCGGGGGGTCTCGTCGGGGAGCTGTTTTTT.

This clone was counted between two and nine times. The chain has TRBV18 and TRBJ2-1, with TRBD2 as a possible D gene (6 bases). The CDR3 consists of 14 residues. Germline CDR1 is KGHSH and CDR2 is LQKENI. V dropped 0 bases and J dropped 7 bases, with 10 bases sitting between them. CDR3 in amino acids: CASSPPEGVNEQFF. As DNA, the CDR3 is TGTGCCAGCTCACCACCGGAGGGCGTGAATGAGCAGTTCTTC.

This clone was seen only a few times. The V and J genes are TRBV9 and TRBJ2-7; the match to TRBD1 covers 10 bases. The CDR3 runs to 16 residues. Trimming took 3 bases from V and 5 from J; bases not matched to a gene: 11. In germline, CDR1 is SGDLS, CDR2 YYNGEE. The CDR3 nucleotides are TGTGCCAGCAGCGAACATCCGGGACAGGGGATGGACGAGCAGTACTTC. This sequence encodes CASSEHPGQGMDEQYF. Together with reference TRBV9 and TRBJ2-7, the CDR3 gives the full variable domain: DSGVTQTPKHLITATGQRVTLRCSPRSGDLSVYWYQQSLDQGLQFLIQYYNGEERAKGNILERFSAQQFPDLHSELNLSSLELGDSALYFCASSEHPGQGMDEQYFGPGTRLTVT.

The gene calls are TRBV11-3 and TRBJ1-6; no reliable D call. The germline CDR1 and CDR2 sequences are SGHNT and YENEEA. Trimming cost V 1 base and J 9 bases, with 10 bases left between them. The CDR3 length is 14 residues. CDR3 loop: CASSLGESGSPLHF. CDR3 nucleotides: TGTGCCAGCAGCTTAGGGGAAAGCGGTTCACCCCTCCACTTT.

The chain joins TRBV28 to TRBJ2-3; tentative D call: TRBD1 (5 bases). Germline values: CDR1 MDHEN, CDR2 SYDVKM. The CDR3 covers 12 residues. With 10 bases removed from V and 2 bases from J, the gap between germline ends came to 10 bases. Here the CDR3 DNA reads TGTGCCACCAGGGCGGACACAGATACGCAGTATTTT. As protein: CATRADTDTQYF.

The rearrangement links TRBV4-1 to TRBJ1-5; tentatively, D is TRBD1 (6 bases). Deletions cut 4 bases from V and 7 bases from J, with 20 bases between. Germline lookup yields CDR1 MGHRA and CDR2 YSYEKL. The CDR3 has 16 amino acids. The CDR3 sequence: CASSPRGTGRDQPQHF. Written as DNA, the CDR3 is TGCGCCAGCAGCCCCCGAGGCACAGGGAGGGACCAGCCCCAGCATTTT.

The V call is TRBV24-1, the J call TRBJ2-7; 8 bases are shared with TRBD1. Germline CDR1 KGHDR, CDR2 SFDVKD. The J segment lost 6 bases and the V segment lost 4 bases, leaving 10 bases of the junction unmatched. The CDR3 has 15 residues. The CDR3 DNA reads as TGTGCCACCAGTGACCCCCGGACAGGGTCGGGCGAGCAGTACTTC. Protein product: CATSDPRTGSGEQYF.

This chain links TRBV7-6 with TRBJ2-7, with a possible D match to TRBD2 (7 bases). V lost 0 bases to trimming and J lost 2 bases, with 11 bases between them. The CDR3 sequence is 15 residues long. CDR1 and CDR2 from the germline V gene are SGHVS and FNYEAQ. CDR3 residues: CASSLARGGPYEQYF. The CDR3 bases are TGTGCCAGCAGCTTAGCGCGCGGGGGCCCCTACGAGCAGTACTTC.

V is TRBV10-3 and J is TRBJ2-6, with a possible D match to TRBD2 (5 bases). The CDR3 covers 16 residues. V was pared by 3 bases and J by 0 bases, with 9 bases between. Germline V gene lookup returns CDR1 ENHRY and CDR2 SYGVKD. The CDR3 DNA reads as TGTGCCATCAGTGACGGGAAAGCCTCTGGGGCCAACGTCCTGACTTTC. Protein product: CAISDGKASGANVLTF.

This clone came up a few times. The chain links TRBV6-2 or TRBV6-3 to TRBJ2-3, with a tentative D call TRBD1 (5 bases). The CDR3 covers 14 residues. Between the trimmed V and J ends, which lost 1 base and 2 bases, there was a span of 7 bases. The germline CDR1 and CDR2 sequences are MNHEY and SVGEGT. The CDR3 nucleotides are TGTGCCAGCAGTTACTGGGGCGCCACAGATACGCAGTATTTT. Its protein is CASSYWGATDTQYF.

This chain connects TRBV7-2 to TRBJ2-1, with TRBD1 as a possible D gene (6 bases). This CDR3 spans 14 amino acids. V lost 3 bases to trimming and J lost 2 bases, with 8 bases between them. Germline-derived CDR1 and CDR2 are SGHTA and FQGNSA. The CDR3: CASSLRGTYNEQFF. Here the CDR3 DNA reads TGTGCCAGCAGCTTGAGGGGGACCTACAATGAGCAGTTCTTC.

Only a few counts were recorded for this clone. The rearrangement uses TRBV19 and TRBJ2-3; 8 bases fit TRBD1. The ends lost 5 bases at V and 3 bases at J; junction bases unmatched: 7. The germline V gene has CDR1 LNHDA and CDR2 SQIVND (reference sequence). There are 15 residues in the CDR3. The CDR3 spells CASSQTGAGTDTQYF. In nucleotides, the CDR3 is TGTGCCAGTAGTCAGACAGGGGCCGGAACAGATACGCAGTATTTT.

CDR3 nucleotide sequence: TGTGCTTCCCGGGACAGCACCATCTATGGCTACACCTTC. Its translation: CASRDSTIYGYTF. This rearrangement joins TRBV24-1 to TRBJ1-2; 7 nucleotides agree with TRBD1. Germline-derived CDR1 and CDR2 are KGHDR and SFDVKD. The CDR3 spans 13 residues.

CDR3 residues: CASSPLGGSDTQYF. CDR3 bases: TGTGCCAGCAGTCCCTTAGGGGGTTCAGATACGCAGTATTTT. The chain recombines TRBV6-5 with TRBJ2-3; TRBD1 is a possible D gene (6 bases). Trimming removed 5 bases at V and 4 bases at J, with 13 bases between. The CDR3 runs to 14 residues. Per the germline V gene, CDR1 is MNHEY and CDR2 is SVGAGI.

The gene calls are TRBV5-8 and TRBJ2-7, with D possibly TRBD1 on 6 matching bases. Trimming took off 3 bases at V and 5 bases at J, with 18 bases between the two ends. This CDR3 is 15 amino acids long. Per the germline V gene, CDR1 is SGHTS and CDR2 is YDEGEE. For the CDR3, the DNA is TGTGCCAGCAGCTCATGGGACACCCTGGGCAACGAGCAGTACTTC. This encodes CASSSWDTLGNEQYF.

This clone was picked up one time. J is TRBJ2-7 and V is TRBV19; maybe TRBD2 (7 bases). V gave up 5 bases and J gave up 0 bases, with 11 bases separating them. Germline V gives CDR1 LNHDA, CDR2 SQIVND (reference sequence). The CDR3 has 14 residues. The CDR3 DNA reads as TGTGCCAGTAGTGCGGCGGGGGCCTCCTACGAGCAGTACTTC. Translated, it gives CASSAAGASYEQYF.

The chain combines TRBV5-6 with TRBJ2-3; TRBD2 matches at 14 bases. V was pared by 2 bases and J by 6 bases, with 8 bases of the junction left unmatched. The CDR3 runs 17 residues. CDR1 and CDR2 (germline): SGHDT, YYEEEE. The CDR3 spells CASSFGGLAGAQDTQYF. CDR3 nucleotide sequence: TGTGCCAGCAGCTTCGGGGGACTAGCGGGGGCCCAGGATACGCAGTATTTT. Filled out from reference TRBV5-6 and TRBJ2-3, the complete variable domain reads DAGVTQSPTHLIKTRGQQVTLRCSPKSGHDTVSWYQQALGQGPQFIFQYYEEEERQRGNFPDRFSGHQFPNYSSELNVNALLLGDSALYLCASSFGGLAGAQDTQYFGPGTRLTVL.

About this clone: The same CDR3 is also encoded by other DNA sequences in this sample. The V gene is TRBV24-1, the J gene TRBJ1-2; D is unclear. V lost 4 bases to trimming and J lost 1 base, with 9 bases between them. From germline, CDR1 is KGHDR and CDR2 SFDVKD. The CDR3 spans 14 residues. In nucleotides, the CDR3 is TGTGCCACCAGTGACTCATACATTAACTATGGCTACACCTTC. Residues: CATSDSYINYGYTF.

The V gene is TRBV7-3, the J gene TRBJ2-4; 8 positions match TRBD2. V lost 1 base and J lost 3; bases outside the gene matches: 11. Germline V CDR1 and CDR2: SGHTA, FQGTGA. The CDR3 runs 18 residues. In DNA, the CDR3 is TGTGCCAGCAGCTTAAACGGGGGGGTCGCCTCAGGCAAAAACATTCAGTACTTC. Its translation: CASSLNGGVASGKNIQYF. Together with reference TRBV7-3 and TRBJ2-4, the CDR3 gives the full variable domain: GAGVSQTPSNKVTEKGKYVELRCDPISGHTALYWYRQSLGQGPEFLIYFQGTGAADDSGLPNDRFFAVRPEGSVSTLKIQRTERGDSAVYLCASSLNGGVASGKNIQYFGAGTRLSVL.

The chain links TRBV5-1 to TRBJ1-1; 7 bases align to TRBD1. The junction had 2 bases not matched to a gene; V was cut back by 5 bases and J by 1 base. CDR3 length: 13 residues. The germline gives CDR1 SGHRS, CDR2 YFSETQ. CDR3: CASRGTENTEAFF. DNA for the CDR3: TGCGCCAGCAGAGGGACAGAGAACACTGAAGCTTTCTTT.

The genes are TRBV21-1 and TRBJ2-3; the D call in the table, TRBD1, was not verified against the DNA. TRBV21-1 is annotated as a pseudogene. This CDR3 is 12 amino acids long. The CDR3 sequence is CASSTAPNTQYF. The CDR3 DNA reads TGTGCCAGCAGCACAGCTCCCAATACGCAGTATTTT.

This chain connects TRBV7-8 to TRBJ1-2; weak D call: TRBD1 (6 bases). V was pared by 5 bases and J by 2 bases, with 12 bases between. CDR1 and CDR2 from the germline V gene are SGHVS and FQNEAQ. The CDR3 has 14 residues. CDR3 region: CASSPRTENYGYTF. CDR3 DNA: TGTGCCAGCAGCCCTCGGACAGAAAACTATGGCTACACCTTC.